This T cell receptor beta chain was sequenced during a study of graft-versus-host responses after intestinal transplantation (dated by TCRdb to the early 2020s). Regarding the research as a whole: Recipients received multivisceral, liver-intestinal, or isolated intestinal transplants. Anti-thymocyte globulin induction was given to all recipients, followed by maintenance tacrolimus and steroids for around three years. Rather than going through the commercial service, samples from three later patients were sequenced in-house on an Illumina MiSeq and processed with MiXCR. The cohort enrolled under 30 intestinal transplant recipients, one of whom was a retransplant, and a few patients without pretransplant specimens were excluded. To identify alloreactive clones, pre-transplant mixed lymphocyte reaction products were sequenced and compared with unstimulated pre-transplant donor and recipient T cells. Donor T cell macrochimerism was defined as a peak of at least 4% donor T cells among recipient peripheral blood mononuclear cells. After intestinal transplantation, graft-versus-host and host-versus-graft alloreactive T cell clones were followed in the graft, circulation and bone marrow using bulk TCR-beta CDR3 sequencing. What the research found in general, with its limitations: GvH clones were detected in recipient bone marrow, and some of these GvH clones were observed earlier in ileal mucosa or blood, consistent with an intestinal mucosal origin. The relatively low number and heterogeneity of intestinal transplant patients limited the conclusions. High GvH to HvG T cell clonal ratios were observed in the allografts of patients with donor T cell macrochimerism. Early after transplant, declines in HvG clones were associated with peak levels of circulating GvH clones.

Library prep was done by the immunoSEQ multiplex PCR assay. Adaptive Biotechnologies carried out high-throughput TCR-beta CDR3 sequencing of genomic DNA for most patients. From the authors' description of their analysis: Adaptive's ImmunoSEQ software was the source of the TCR sequencing data for about 17 patients, while a few other patients were processed with MiXCR and VDJtools. CDR3 nucleotide sequences shared between donor and recipient were removed because the origin of such sequences could not be assigned. To count as alloreactive, a clone needed at least 2-fold expansion over unstimulated cells and a minimum CFSE-low frequency of 0.002% (template counts) or 0.001% (read counts). Clones detected in sequenced pre-transplant spleen, lymph node, or MLR CFSE-low populations of the donor or recipient were defined as mappable. Cumulative frequency of alloreactive clones was calculated as a percentage of all sequences weighted by copy number. Held by TCRdb, this immuneACCESS table contains in-frame sequences only and omits some clones. Under half of the omission traces to an unresolved V gene where checked; the cause of the rest is unknown. The V and J calls and the clone size are those of that table, but D and trimming were determined from the DNA. Counted in this sample were tens of thousands of clones; roughly nine tenths of them appeared once. The ten biggest clones cover over 2% of the sample.

The germline V gene specifies LGHNA as CDR1 and YNFKEQ as CDR2. Germline trimming amounts to 1 base on V and 4 bases on J, with 8 as the count of junction bases outside the gene matches. The CDR3 runs 16 amino acids, cysteine and phenylalanine included. The only DNA kept is the CDR3, 48 bases in frame from the first base. Concerning this clone: The clone's antigen remains unknown. No clone much larger than this one lies a single base away; base qualities are absent.

Blood samples were collected up to 4 times in the first month after transplant and then at least monthly when available. Recombination joined TRBV4-2 with TRBJ2-7, and TRBD2 aligns with 9 junction nucleotides. The clonotype originates from a human patient who received an intestinal transplant, so some T cells may come from the graft donor. Sequenced here: PBMCs, sampled about 310 days after intestinal transplant. The CDR3 sequence is CASSQVDSGRVYEQYF. The DNA sequence is given as TGTGCCAGCAGCCAAGTGGATAGCGGGAGAGTTTACGAGCAGTACTTC.